Listed here are 7 T cell receptor beta chains from one sample, sequenced in a study of CD8 T cells in ankylosing spondylitis. Notes on the study in general: Within ankylosing spondylitis blood, a TCR beta motif made up of eight or nine highly homologous variants appeared to be characteristic.

TCRdb ran MiXCR on the 5' RACE reads and lists one entry per CDR3 protein. The sample gives 200,000 to 250,000 distinct CDR3 sequences, around 18% of which show up once; 42% is in the top ten. Their specific antigens are unknown. The sequenced sample was blood, either unsorted or a sorted T cell fraction (not recorded which). The receptors derive from a male donor with ankylosing spondylitis.

At least ten counts were recorded for this clonotype. This chain uses TRBV3-1 with TRBJ1-5; D not resolved. Germline V CDR1 and CDR2: LGHDT, YNNKEL (reference sequence). V dropped 4 bases and J dropped 2 bases, with 6 bases sitting between them. The CDR3 loop spans 13 amino acids. CDR3 sequence: CASSLTGNQPQHF. The DNA for the CDR3 is TGTGCCAGCAGCCTTACAGGCAATCAGCCCCAGCATTTT.

The gene calls are TRBV5-1 and TRBJ2-2; D possibly uses TRBD1 or TRBD2 (5 bases each). The germline V gene has CDR1 SGHRS and CDR2 YFSETQ. V was shortened by 6 bases and J by 3 bases, with 12 bases between the two germline ends. The CDR3 runs 14 residues. The CDR3 protein is CASNSGTHTGELFF. DNA for the CDR3: TGCGCCAGCAACTCCGGGACCCACACCGGGGAGCTGTTTTTT.

The V call is TRBV7-9, the J call TRBJ2-7; D possibly corresponds to TRBD1 (5 bases). Germline V gene lookup returns CDR1 SEHNR and CDR2 FQNEAQ (reference sequence). This CDR3 is 12 amino acids long. V was pared by 7 bases and J by 3 bases, with 10 bases between. Here the CDR3 reads CASMETDYEQYF. Here the CDR3 DNA reads TGTGCCAGCATGGAGACAGACTACGAGCAGTACTTC.

This clonotype was counted ten times or more. V gene TRBV28 combines with J gene TRBJ1-5; 9 positions match TRBD1. There are 15 residues in the CDR3. The germline V gene has CDR1 MDHEN and CDR2 SYDVKM. The ends lost 8 bases at V and 4 bases at J; junction bases unmatched: 9. CDR3 residues: CASRDRVDTNQPQHF. CDR3 nucleotide sequence: TGTGCCAGCCGGGACAGGGTGGATACAAATCAGCCCCAGCATTTT. Full variable domain (outside the CDR3, taken from reference TRBV28 and TRBJ1-5): DVKVTQSSRYLVKRTGEKVFLECVQDMDHENMFWYRQDPGLGLRLIYFSYDVKMKEKGDIPEGYSVSREKKERFSLILESASTNQTSMYLCASRDRVDTNQPQHFGDGTRLSIL.

This clonotype was detected ten times or more. This rearrangement joins TRBV6-5 to TRBJ1-1; unclear D gene. The CDR3 length is 15 residues. Deletions cut 0 bases from V and 1 base from J, with 9 bases between. Germline V lookup: CDR1 MNHEY, CDR2 SVGAGI. For the CDR3, the DNA is TGTGCCAGCAGTTACTCCGACGGGTCGAACACTGAAGCTTTCTTT. Translation gives CASSYSDGSNTEAFF.

This clonotype occurred a few times. The gene calls are TRBV21-1 and TRBJ2-5; the table's D call, TRBD2, was not checked against the DNA. TRBV21-1 is annotated as a pseudogene. This CDR3 spans 13 amino acids. CDR3 sequence reads: CASSLEDQRTQYF. The CDR3 nucleotides read TGTGCCAGCAGCCTAGAGGACCAGCGGACCCAGTACTTC.

This clonotype was seen more than once but under ten times. V gene TRBV19 combines with J gene TRBJ2-1; D not certain. Germline V gene data show CDR1 as LNHDA and CDR2 as SQIVND (reference sequence). Trimming removed 7 bases from V and 0 bases from J, with 7 bases in between. The CDR3 spans 13 residues. The CDR3 spells CASTKSSYNEQFF. The CDR3 DNA follows: TGTGCCAGTACGAAAAGCTCCTACAATGAGCAGTTCTTC.